The 24 T cell receptor beta chains presented below share a single source sample, sequenced in a study of graft-versus-host responses after intestinal transplantation. These TCRs' antigens remain unknown. Assay: immunoSEQ multiplex PCR; the TCRdb copy retains only in-frame clones and omits some. The data show 85,000 to 90,000 clones, around 93% seen once. The specimen was unstimulated CD4+ T cells sorted from spleen or lymph node cells, collected before transplant. The source is a human donor who was the organ donor for an intestinal transplant.

The gene calls are TRBV27 and TRBJ2-7; 8 bases are a match to TRBD1. In germline, CDR1 is MNHEY, CDR2 SMNVEV (reference sequence). This CDR3 region has 13 residues. J lost 7 bases, V lost 8 bases, and 10 bases had no gene match. The CDR3 here is CASGTLTGDEQYF. The CDR3 DNA is TGTGCCAGCGGGACCCTGACAGGGGATGAGCAGTACTTC.

This chain links TRBV2 with TRBJ1-2; TRBD1 agrees at 10 bases. The CDR3 sequence is 13 residues long. The ends lost 7 bases at V and 8 bases at J; junction bases unmatched: 7. Germline V gene sequence: CDR1 SNHLY, CDR2 FYNNEI. CDR3 loop: CASTTGTGVGYTF. Written as DNA, the CDR3 is TGTGCCAGCACCACCGGGACAGGGGTAGGCTACACCTTC. The variable domain in full, completed from reference TRBV2 and TRBJ1-2, reads EPEVTQTPSHQVTQMGQEVILRCVPISNHLYFYWYRQILGQKVEFLVSFYNNEISEKSEIFDDQFSVERPDGSNFTLKIRSTKLEDSAMYFCASTTGTGVGYTFGSGTRLTVV.

This clone was observed a single time. The CDR3 is CASSMDRGSEQYF. For the CDR3, the DNA is TGCGCCAGCAGTATGGACAGGGGCTCCGAGCAGTACTTC. This chain links TRBV5-1 with TRBJ2-7; 9 bases map to TRBD1. Germline values: CDR1 SGHRS, CDR2 YFSETQ. The CDR3 sequence is 13 residues long. V lost 5 bases, J lost 6 bases, and 6 bases stayed unmatched. The full variable domain, its missing parts supplied by reference TRBV5-1 and TRBJ2-7, is KAGVTQTPRYLIKTRGQQVTLSCSPISGHRSVSWYQQTPGQGLQFLFEYFSETQRNKGNFPGRFSGRQFSNSRSEMNVSTLELGDSALYLCASSMDRGSEQYFGPGTRLTVT.

This clone was recorded a few times. This chain uses TRBV5-6 with TRBJ2-7; the match to TRBD2 covers 12 bases. Germline V gene sequence: CDR1 SGHDT, CDR2 YYEEEE. Germline trimming cut 4 bases from V and 6 bases from J; bases unmatched to any gene: 5. The CDR3 totals 14 residues. The CDR3, as DNA: TGTGCCAGCAGCCCGACTAGCGGGAGTTTCGAGCAGTACTTC. Amino acid sequence: CASSPTSGSFEQYF.

This chain joins TRBV14 and TRBJ1-5; no firm D call. The germline V and J ends were trimmed by 0 bases and 6 bases, with 6 bases remaining between them. Germline V gene lookup returns CDR1 SGHDN and CDR2 FVKESK. The CDR3 is 13 residues long. CDR3 sequence reads: CASSQDRGQPQHF. The DNA of the CDR3 is TGTGCCAGCAGCCAAGACCGGGGTCAGCCCCAGCATTTT.

The rearrangement links TRBV7-9 to TRBJ1-1, with D uncertain. The CDR3 runs 12 residues. The germline V gene encodes CDR1 SEHNR and CDR2 FQNEAQ (reference sequence). Deletions cut 3 bases from V and 11 bases from J, with 13 bases between. The CDR3 here is CASSFEEGGAFF. The CDR3, as DNA: TGTGCCAGCAGCTTCGAAGAGGGTGGGGCTTTCTTT.

The chain has TRBV7-8 and TRBJ2-2; 9 positions match TRBD2. Trimming removed 3 bases from V and 5 bases from J; junction bases left unmatched: 4. This CDR3 spans 15 amino acids. The germline V gene encodes CDR1 SGHVS and CDR2 FQNEAQ. The CDR3 protein is CASSFSAGGTGELFF. CDR3 sequence (DNA): TGTGCCAGCAGCTTTTCAGCGGGAGGTACCGGGGAGCTGTTTTTT.

The chain recombines TRBV7-9 with TRBJ2-3; the match to TRBD2 covers 7 bases. The length of the CDR3 is 14 residues. After removal of 5 bases from V and 0 bases from J, the junction contained 2 bases not matched to a gene. Germline CDR1 is SEHNR and CDR2 is FQNEAQ (reference sequence). CDR3 bases: TGTGCCAGCAGCCGAGCGGGGAGCACAGATACGCAGTATTTT. Residues: CASSRAGSTDTQYF.

This clone occurred a few times. The chain links TRBV28 to TRBJ1-5, with 9 nucleotides matching TRBD1. The length of the CDR3 is 14 residues. J gave up 5 bases and V 11 bases, and 10 bases lay outside the gene matches. The V gene's germline CDR1 is MDHEN and CDR2 SYDVKM. In DNA, the CDR3 is TGTGCCTCCGCCGGGACAGGGTATGATCAGCCCCAGCATTTT. It codes for CASAGTGYDQPQHF. Combining the CDR3 with reference TRBV28 and TRBJ1-5 gives the whole variable domain DVKVTQSSRYLVKRTGEKVFLECVQDMDHENMFWYRQDPGLGLRLIYFSYDVKMKEKGDIPEGYSVSREKKERFSLILESASTNQTSMYLCASAGTGYDQPQHFGDGTRLSIL.

V and J are TRBV6-1 and TRBJ1-3, with TRBD1 as a possible D gene (6 bases). Trimming cost V 5 bases and J 0 bases, with 20 bases left between them. Per germline, CDR1 MNHNS and CDR2 SASEGT. There are 18 residues in the CDR3. CDR3 nucleotide sequence: TGTGCCAGCAGTAAAGTAGACGGACAGTTCTACTCTGGAAACACCATATATTTT. As protein: CASSKVDGQFYSGNTIYF.

This clone has a handful of counts. The chain carries TRBV5-1 and TRBJ2-3, with D unresolved. Germline V CDR1 and CDR2: SGHRS, YFSETQ. Trimming shortened V by 0 bases and J by 5 bases, and 10 bases separated the two germline ends. CDR3 length: 14 amino acids. The CDR3 loop reads CASSLERLGDTQYF. The CDR3 DNA sequence: TGCGCCAGCAGCTTGGAGCGCTTGGGAGATACGCAGTATTTT.

The chain couples TRBV28 to TRBJ1-1; D uncertain. The germline CDR1 and CDR2 sequences are MDHEN and SYDVKM. V was trimmed by 5 bases and J by 11 bases, leaving 9 bases between them. The CDR3 contains 10 residues. The chain's CDR3 is CASSGWWAFF. The CDR3 nucleotides read TGTGCCAGCAGTGGCTGGTGGGCTTTCTTT.

The rearrangement links TRBV7-8 to TRBJ1-5; D may be TRBD1 (5 bases). The CDR3 totals 14 residues. V dropped 5 bases and J dropped 2 bases, with 10 bases sitting between them. CDR1 is SGHVS and CDR2 is FQNEAQ in the germline V gene. The chain's CDR3 is CASSRRDGNQPQHF. CDR3 coding DNA: TGTGCCAGCAGCCGGAGGGACGGCAATCAGCCCCAGCATTTT.

The chain carries TRBV6-5 and TRBJ1-1; TRBD1 aligns across 8 bases. Germline CDR1 reads MNHEY; CDR2 reads SVGAGI. After removal of 3 bases from V and 3 bases from J, the junction contained 6 bases not matched to a gene. The CDR3 spans 15 residues. In DNA, the CDR3 is TGTGCCAGCAGTTATGGGGACAGGAGGTACACTGAAGCTTTCTTT. It codes for CASSYGDRRYTEAFF.

The V gene is TRBV2, the J gene TRBJ2-3, with 7 bases matching TRBD1. CDR1 SNHLY and CDR2 FYNNEI come from the germline V gene. The CDR3 runs to 13 residues. After removal of 6 bases from V and 2 bases from J, the junction contained 2 bases not matched to a gene. This chain's CDR3 is CASSGQATDTQYF. In DNA form, the CDR3 reads TGTGCCAGCAGCGGACAGGCCACAGATACGCAGTATTTT.

This chain uses TRBV18 with TRBJ2-5; D is perhaps TRBD2 (5 bases). Germline V gene sequence: CDR1 KGHSH, CDR2 LQKENI. CDR3 length equals 16 residues. The V end was cut by 4 bases, the J end by 5 bases, with 20 bases between. CDR3 protein: CASSQAHGGGRETQYF. CDR3 nucleotide sequence: TGTGCCAGCTCACAGGCACATGGAGGCGGCCGGGAGACCCAGTACTTC.

This clone has just one count. V gene TRBV19 combines with J gene TRBJ2-3, with 14 bases matching TRBD2. From germline, CDR1 is LNHDA and CDR2 SQIVND (reference sequence). V gave up 10 bases and J gave up 1 base; unmatched junction bases: 10. The CDR3 sequence is 17 residues long. CDR3 nucleotides: TGTGCCACCACTGGGACTAGCGGGAGAGGTGGCACAGATACGCAGTATTTT. Its translation is CATTGTSGRGGTDTQYF.

This chain joins TRBV30 and TRBJ1-2, with 10 bases that match TRBD1. V dropped 3 bases and J dropped 6; count of bases not matched to a gene: 4. The CDR3 is 13 amino acids. The germline V gene has CDR1 GTSNPN and CDR2 SVGIG (reference sequence). DNA of the CDR3: TGTGCCTGGAGCGACAGGGGGCAGGATGGCTACACCTTC. Translated, it gives CAWSDRGQDGYTF.

A word on this clone: The junction does not match germline at one end; this may be a read error. The gene calls are TRBV18 and TRBJ2-7; 11 bases agree with TRBD1. This CDR3 is 15 amino acids long. Germline V lookup: CDR1 KGHSH, CDR2 LQKENI. The CDR3: CANSPGTGGFYEQYF. The CDR3 region has the DNA TGTGCCAACTCACCGGGGACAGGGGGATTCTACGAGCAGTACTTC.

The genes are TRBV19 and TRBJ1-1; 7 nucleotides line up with TRBD1. CDR3 size: 13 residues. After removal of 5 bases from V and 6 bases from J, the junction contained 6 bases not matched to a gene. Germline CDR1 and CDR2: LNHDA and SQIVND (reference sequence). The DNA of the CDR3 is TGTGCCAGTAGTTATGACAGGGTCGCTGAAGCTTTCTTT. Protein: CASSYDRVAEAFF.

V is TRBV5-4 and J is TRBJ2-3; TRBD2 aligns across 7 bases. The CDR3 covers 15 residues. Germline CDR1 and CDR2: SGHNT and YYREEE (reference sequence). V shed 4 bases and J 4 bases; nucleotides not matched to a gene: 9. For the CDR3, the DNA is TGTGCCAGCAGCATTGGACTAGTAACGGCAGATACGCAGTATTTT. It is translated as CASSIGLVTADTQYF.

The chain couples TRBV7-8 to TRBJ2-1; tentative D call: TRBD2 (5 bases). The germline gives CDR1 SGHVS, CDR2 FQNEAQ. V gave up 4 bases and J gave up 0 bases, with 10 bases separating them. The CDR3 sequence is 15 residues long. CDR3 protein: CASSYGTSSYNEQFF. DNA of the CDR3: TGTGCCAGCAGCTATGGCACTAGCTCCTACAATGAGCAGTTCTTC.

V gene TRBV19 combines with J gene TRBJ2-3; 7 bases are shared with TRBD2. Per the germline V gene, CDR1 is LNHDA and CDR2 is SQIVND (reference sequence). V was pared by 9 bases and J by 2 bases, with 14 bases of the junction left unmatched. This CDR3 is built from 16 residues. Here the CDR3 DNA reads TGTGCCAGCCGCCCCTTAGCGGGTGAGTCCACAGATACGCAGTATTTT. Encoded protein: CASRPLAGESTDTQYF.

The chain joins TRBV10-3 to TRBJ2-1; 9 nucleotides line up with TRBD2. This CDR3 contains 14 residues. CDR1 is ENHRY and CDR2 is SYGVKD in the germline V gene. V was clipped by 9 bases and J by 5 bases; unmatched bases: 8. The CDR3 loop is CAIRLADMNNEQFF. The CDR3 region has the DNA TGTGCCATTAGACTAGCGGACATGAACAATGAGCAGTTCTTC.